This T cell receptor (beta chain) was sequenced for a study of T cells in localized non-small cell lung cancer. With regard to this clone: Its antigen is currently unknown.

The CDR3 has 15 amino acids. CDR1 and CDR2 (germline): MDHEN, SYDVKM. V was pared by 4 bases and J by 10 bases, with 9 bases of the junction left unmatched. Only in-frame clones appear in the TCRdb table, and some are missing; sequencing was by immunoSEQ multiplex PCR. Found here are around 100,000 clones, around 90% of them singletons; the top ten hold roughly 15%. General observations from the study: Elevated circulating T cell density in blood was associated with longer overall survival. Uninvolved neighboring lung showed the greatest T cell clonality, exceeding tumor.

The TCR originated in a man aged 35-75 years with stage I squamous cell lung carcinoma. The sequencing used peripheral blood, collected before any cancer treatment. The rearrangement links TRBV28 to TRBJ1-6, with 8 bases matching TRBD1. CDR3 nucleotide sequence: TGTGCCAGCAGTTCGCCGGGACAGGCACGGTCACCCCTCCACTTT. It codes for CASSSPGQARSPLHF.